This TCR beta chain comes out of a study of tumor-infiltrating lymphocytes in localized non-small cell lung cancer. V dropped 4 bases and J dropped 7 bases, with 9 bases sitting between them. Germline CDR1 SGHDT, CDR2 YYEEEE. The CDR3 totals 12 residues. Sequencing was performed with immunoSEQ multiplex PCR; in TCRdb, only in-frame clones are kept and a portion is missing. The sample carries around 10,000 clones, around 64% recorded once. The sequence derives from a human donor with non-small cell lung cancer. This chain joins TRBV5-6 and TRBJ2-1; no firm D call. The specimen was uninvolved lung tissue not adjacent to the tumor. The CDR3: CASSAAQNEQFF. CDR3 in DNA: TGTGCCAGCAGCGCCGCGCAGAATGAGCAGTTCTTC.